Below, 7 T cell receptor beta chains from the same sample are listed, as sequenced in a study of blood T cell repertoires in COVID-19. The table came from immunoSEQ multiplex PCR; TCRdb's copy has only in-frame clones and leaves some out. This table holds more than 120,000 clones, about 87% found once. Sample: peripheral blood. These receptors came from a man in his fifties or sixties who had recovered from COVID-19.

The chain combines TRBV12-5 with TRBJ2-1; tentative D call: TRBD2 (6 bases). The CDR3 extends over 12 amino acids. Germline values: CDR1 LGHNT, CDR2 FRNRAP. V lost 4 bases and J 9 bases, leaving 10 bases between the germline ends. CDR3 residues: CASGSVGGEQFF. The DNA for the CDR3 is TGTGCTAGTGGTTCCGTGGGGGGTGAGCAGTTCTTC.

Comment on this clone: Different DNA sequences within this sample yield the same CDR3. This chain links TRBV10-3 with TRBJ2-5, with a tentative D call TRBD2 (6 bases). V was pared by 0 bases and J by 5 bases, with 10 bases between. Germline assignment: CDR1 ENHRY and CDR2 SYGVKD. CDR3 size: 14 residues. CDR3: CAISESGGSETQYF. In DNA form, the CDR3 reads TGTGCCATCAGTGAGTCAGGAGGGAGTGAGACCCAGTACTTC.

This rearrangement joins TRBV7-3 to TRBJ2-1; 8 bases are a match to TRBD2. The length of the CDR3 is 20 residues. Unmatched junction bases numbered 14, after V lost 1 base and J lost 0 bases. Per germline, CDR1 SGHTA and CDR2 FQGTGA. In DNA, the CDR3 is TGTGCCAGCAGCTTAAATCCCGGGTCTAGCGGGCCTAGCTCCTACAATGAGCAGTTCTTC. As protein: CASSLNPGSSGPSSYNEQFF. The full variable domain, rest sourced from reference TRBV7-3 and TRBJ2-1, is GAGVSQTPSNKVTEKGKYVELRCDPISGHTALYWYRQSLGQGPEFLIYFQGTGAADDSGLPNDRFFAVRPEGSVSTLKIQRTERGDSAVYLCASSLNPGSSGPSSYNEQFFGPGTRLTVL.

The chain combines TRBV6-6 with TRBJ1-4; 9 bases align to TRBD1. Germline CDR1 is MNHNY and CDR2 is SVGAGI (reference sequence). Trimming at V came to 0 bases and at J to 7 bases, leaving 0 bases not matched to a gene. The CDR3 length is 14 residues. The CDR3 reads CASSYSGQGEKLFF. The CDR3 bases are TGTGCCAGCAGTTACTCGGGACAGGGTGAAAAACTGTTTTTT.

V is TRBV2 and J is TRBJ2-3, with a possible D match to TRBD2 (5 bases). Trimming removed 6 bases from V and 2 bases from J, with 12 bases in between. CDR3 length: 14 amino acids. Germline assignment: CDR1 SNHLY and CDR2 FYNNEI. As DNA, the CDR3 is TGTGCCAGCAGGGAAACTAGTTACACAGATACGCAGTATTTT. It translates to CASRETSYTDTQYF.

This clone has only one observation. The genes are TRBV18 and TRBJ1-2; TRBD1 matches at 9 bases. Trimming at V came to 0 bases and at J to 7 bases, leaving 6 bases not matched to a gene. From germline, CDR1 is KGHSH and CDR2 LQKENI. The CDR3 is made up of 15 amino acids. Here the CDR3 reads CASSPPTQGAGGYTF. CDR3 coding DNA: TGTGCCAGCTCACCACCGACACAGGGGGCTGGTGGCTACACCTTC.

This clone was detected a few times. This CDR3 is CASSLAANTEAFF. In DNA, the CDR3 is TGTGCCAGCAGCCTCGCGGCAAACACTGAAGCTTTCTTT. The J gene is TRBJ1-1, the V gene TRBV7-7; D is uncertain. Per the germline V gene, CDR1 is SSHAT and CDR2 is FNYEAQ (reference sequence). The CDR3 contains 13 residues. The V end was cut by 5 bases, the J end by 2 bases, with 9 bases between.